This is a list of T cell receptor beta chains from one sample in a study of cytomegalovirus exposure and HLA in healthy donors. TCRdb keeps only in-frame clones here, not all; method: immunoSEQ multiplex PCR. Among 100,000 to 140,000 clones listed, roughly 82% were seen once. Sequencing was performed on PBMCs. These receptors originate from a man younger than 45 in good health and CMV-seropositive. CDR3s include the opening cysteine and the closing phenylalanine or tryptophan. Fields, in order: J gene, D gene, clone size, V gene, CDR3 DNA, CDR3 protein. D genes are given only for firm matches. Only part of the rows carry a size: once, few, many, or a class if the clone is expanded.

J gene: TRBJ2-1; D gene: .; clone size: .; V gene: TRBV11-2; CDR3 DNA: TGTGCCAGCAGCCCCCAGTTGCCCCCCTACAATGAGCAGTTCTTC; CDR3 protein: CASSPQLPPYNEQFF
J gene: TRBJ1-3; D gene: TRBD1; clone size: .; V gene: TRBV6-5; CDR3 DNA: TGTGCCATCCGGGACAGGGCAAACGGAAACACCATATATTTT; CDR3 protein: CAIRDRANGNTIYF
J gene: TRBJ1-3; D gene: .; clone size: once; V gene: TRBV4-1; CDR3 DNA: TGCGCCAGCAGCCAAACGGGTAGGAACACCATATATTTT; CDR3 protein: CASSQTGRNTIYF
J gene: TRBJ2-5; D gene: .; clone size: .; V gene: TRBV7-7; CDR3 DNA: TGTGCTAGCAGCTTATTGCTAGCTGGGGAGCAGTACTTC; CDR3 protein: CASSLLLAGEQYF
J gene: TRBJ2-5; D gene: TRBD2; clone size: .; V gene: TRBV19; CDR3 DNA: TGTGCCAGTAGTATAGAAGCTAGCGGGGGGACGGCCCAGTACTTC; CDR3 protein: CASSIEASGGTAQYF
J gene: TRBJ1-1; D gene: .; clone size: .; V gene: TRBV10-3; CDR3 DNA: TGTGCCAGCAGCGTAGACATGAACACTGAAGCTTTCTTT; CDR3 protein: CASSVDMNTEAFF
J gene: TRBJ1-5; D gene: .; clone size: .; V gene: TRBV7-6; CDR3 DNA: TGTGCCAGCAGCGCAGGGGAACGAAGCAATCAGCCCCAGCATTTT; CDR3 protein: CASSAGERSNQPQHF
J gene: TRBJ2-1; D gene: TRBD1; clone size: .; V gene: TRBV27; CDR3 DNA: TGTGCCAGCAGTGCCACCGGGACAGGTGCCTACAATGAGCAGTTCTTC; CDR3 protein: CASSATGTGAYNEQFF
J gene: TRBJ1-2; D gene: .; clone size: .; V gene: TRBV27; CDR3 DNA: TGTGCCAGCAGGTGGCAGGATTCTAACTATGGCTACACCTTC; CDR3 protein: CASRWQDSNYGYTF
J gene: TRBJ1-1; D gene: .; clone size: .; V gene: TRBV7-9; CDR3 DNA: TGTTCCAGCAGCTTTTCGGGACACCTTCTTAACACTGAAGCTTTCTTT; CDR3 protein: CSSSFSGHLLNTEAFF
J gene: TRBJ1-4; D gene: .; clone size: once; V gene: TRBV7-8; CDR3 DNA: TGTGCCAGCAGCTTAAACAGGGTGCTGAAGGAAAAACTGTTTTTT; CDR3 protein: CASSLNRVLKEKLFF
J gene: TRBJ2-2; D gene: TRBD1; clone size: .; V gene: TRBV7-8; CDR3 DNA: TGTGCCAGCAGCTTAGTACAGGGGGCGAGCGGGGAGCTGTTTTTT; CDR3 protein: CASSLVQGASGELFF
J gene: TRBJ1-4; D gene: .; clone size: few; V gene: TRBV4-1; CDR3 DNA: TGCGCCAGCAGCCAAGATGCGGGCTCGGCCAATGAAAAACTGTTTTTT; CDR3 protein: CASSQDAGSANEKLFF
J gene: TRBJ1-1; D gene: TRBD1; clone size: .; V gene: TRBV10-3; CDR3 DNA: TGTGCCACGTCCGGGACAGAGAACACTGAAGCTTTCTTT; CDR3 protein: CATSGTENTEAFF
J gene: TRBJ1-3; D gene: .; clone size: .; V gene: TRBV30; CDR3 DNA: TGTGCCTGGAGTGTAGGCGGTGGAAACACCATATATTTT; CDR3 protein: CAWSVGGGNTIYF
J gene: TRBJ2-7; D gene: TRBD2; clone size: .; V gene: TRBV5-1; CDR3 DNA: TGCGCCAGCAGCTTGGGTGGGGGGGTCTACGAGCAGTACTTC; CDR3 protein: CASSLGGGVYEQYF
J gene: TRBJ1-6; D gene: .; clone size: .; V gene: TRBV6-6; CDR3 DNA: TGTGCCAGCCTCAGTGGACAGTATAATTCACCCCTCCACTTT; CDR3 protein: CASLSGQYNSPLHF
J gene: TRBJ1-4; D gene: TRBD1; clone size: few; V gene: TRBV6-5; CDR3 DNA: TGTGCCAGCAGTTACTCCGGGACAGGAGGGGAAAAACTGTTTTTT; CDR3 protein: CASSYSGTGGEKLFF
J gene: TRBJ1-1; D gene: .; clone size: .; V gene: TRBV29-1; CDR3 DNA: TGCAGCGCTCGTTCGTATGAAGCTTTCTTT; CDR3 protein: CSARSYEAFF
J gene: TRBJ1-1; D gene: .; clone size: .; V gene: TRBV7-2; CDR3 DNA: TGTGCCAGCAGCTTAGGAGGCAGGGGTATGAACACTGAAGCTTTCTTT; CDR3 protein: CASSLGGRGMNTEAFF
J gene: TRBJ2-7; D gene: TRBD2; clone size: once; V gene: TRBV7-8; CDR3 DNA: TGTGCCAGCAGCTTAGTAGCGGGGGGCTCCTACGAGCAGTACTTC; CDR3 protein: CASSLVAGGSYEQYF
J gene: TRBJ2-6; D gene: TRBD1; clone size: .; V gene: TRBV19; CDR3 DNA: TGTGCCAGTAGTATAATGCAGGGGGCCAACGGCCTGACTTTC; CDR3 protein: CASSIMQGANGLTF
J gene: TRBJ2-1; D gene: TRBD1; clone size: .; V gene: TRBV5-1; CDR3 DNA: TGCGCCAGCAGCTCCGCGCCCGGGACAGGGGCCGGAAATGAGCAGTTCTTC; CDR3 protein: CASSSAPGTGAGNEQFF
J gene: TRBJ1-1; D gene: TRBD1; clone size: few; V gene: TRBV25-1; CDR3 DNA: TGTGCCAGCCGCCCTAGACAGGGCACTGAAGCTTTCTTT; CDR3 protein: CASRPRQGTEAFF
J gene: TRBJ1-5; D gene: TRBD1; clone size: .; V gene: TRBV12-5; CDR3 DNA: TGTGCTAGTGGTTTGGTAACAGGACAGGGGGTTAATCAGCCCCAGCATTTT; CDR3 protein: CASGLVTGQGVNQPQHF
J gene: TRBJ2-3; D gene: .; clone size: .; V gene: TRBV27; CDR3 DNA: TGTGCCAGCAGTTTATTCGGGATAGGGGATACGCAGTATTTT; CDR3 protein: CASSLFGIGDTQYF
J gene: TRBJ2-3; D gene: .; clone size: .; V gene: TRBV10-3; CDR3 DNA: TGTGCCATCAGTGGCCAGGGCGGGGACACAGATACGCAGTATTTT; CDR3 protein: CAISGQGGDTDTQYF
J gene: TRBJ2-1; D gene: TRBD2; clone size: once; V gene: TRBV29-1; CDR3 DNA: TGCAGCGTTCTTCCGGGACTAGCGGTATCCAATGAGCAGTTCTTC; CDR3 protein: CSVLPGLAVSNEQFF
J gene: TRBJ1-6; D gene: .; clone size: .; V gene: TRBV5-5; CDR3 DNA: TGTGCCAGCAGCTTGTTTTTAGCAGGGCGGAATTCACCCCTCCACTTT; CDR3 protein: CASSLFLAGRNSPLHF
J gene: TRBJ2-7; D gene: TRBD1; clone size: .; V gene: TRBV7-3; CDR3 DNA: TGTGCCAGCAGCCCGGGACAGGGAGGCGAGCAGTACTTC; CDR3 protein: CASSPGQGGEQYF
J gene: TRBJ2-7; D gene: TRBD2; clone size: .; V gene: TRBV14; CDR3 DNA: TGTGCCAGCAGCCGAGCGGGGGGATCCTACGAGCAGTACTTC; CDR3 protein: CASSRAGGSYEQYF
J gene: TRBJ1-3; D gene: .; clone size: .; V gene: TRBV7-9; CDR3 DNA: TGTTCCAGCAGCCTCGCGGCTGGAAACACCATATATTTT; CDR3 protein: CSSSLAAGNTIYF
J gene: TRBJ2-7; D gene: TRBD2; clone size: .; V gene: TRBV9; CDR3 DNA: TGTGCCAGCAGCGTGGGGACTAGTAACGAGCAGTACTTC; CDR3 protein: CASSVGTSNEQYF
J gene: TRBJ2-3; D gene: TRBD1; clone size: few; V gene: TRBV28; CDR3 DNA: TGTGCCAGCAGTCCGGCGTGGGACAGGGGGCGTTATAGCACAGATACGCAGTATTTT; CDR3 protein: CASSPAWDRGRYSTDTQYF
J gene: TRBJ1-6; D gene: TRBD1; clone size: .; V gene: TRBV9; CDR3 DNA: TGTGCCAGCAGCACACAGGGGGGTAATTCACCCCTCCACTTT; CDR3 protein: CASSTQGGNSPLHF
J gene: TRBJ2-1; D gene: .; clone size: .; V gene: TRBV2; CDR3 DNA: TGTGCCAGCAGCGCTTCCAGTGGTAATGAGCAGTTCTTC; CDR3 protein: CASSASSGNEQFF
J gene: TRBJ1-3; D gene: .; clone size: .; V gene: TRBV5-6; CDR3 DNA: TGTGCCAGCAGCCCCCAGGGTAGCTCTGGAAACACCATATATTTT; CDR3 protein: CASSPQGSSGNTIYF
J gene: TRBJ2-3; D gene: TRBD2; clone size: .; V gene: TRBV10-2; CDR3 DNA: TGCGCCAGCAGTGAGTTGCGGGGGGGAGCGGCAGATACGCAGTATTTT; CDR3 protein: CASSELRGGAADTQYF
J gene: TRBJ1-1; D gene: TRBD1; clone size: .; V gene: TRBV11-2; CDR3 DNA: TGTGCCAGCAGCTTAGTCCTCGGACAGGGGAGGGCTAGGACTGAAGCTTTCTTT; CDR3 protein: CASSLVLGQGRARTEAFF
J gene: TRBJ1-2; D gene: TRBD1; clone size: .; V gene: TRBV7-3; CDR3 DNA: TGTGCCAGCAGCTTAGGGACAGGGCTCTATGGCTACACCTTC; CDR3 protein: CASSLGTGLYGYTF
J gene: TRBJ2-4; D gene: TRBD2; clone size: .; V gene: TRBV30; CDR3 DNA: TGTGCCTGGAGTTCTTACGGGGGGAGGGACATTCAGTACTTC; CDR3 protein: CAWSSYGGRDIQYF
J gene: TRBJ1-2; D gene: TRBD1; clone size: once; V gene: TRBV6-1; CDR3 DNA: TGTGCCAGCAGTGCGGGAGACAGGGACTATGGCTACACCTTC; CDR3 protein: CASSAGDRDYGYTF
J gene: TRBJ1-3; D gene: .; clone size: .; V gene: TRBV5-1; CDR3 DNA: TGCGCCAGCAGCTTTGCAGGGAACTCTGGAAACACCATATATTTT; CDR3 protein: CASSFAGNSGNTIYF
J gene: TRBJ2-5; D gene: .; clone size: .; V gene: TRBV5-6; CDR3 DNA: TGTGCCAGCAGGGAAGGACGGGGCCAAGAGACCCAGTACTTC; CDR3 protein: CASREGRGQETQYF
J gene: TRBJ2-7; D gene: .; clone size: .; V gene: TRBV1; CDR3 DNA: TGCACCAGCAGCCTGGGCATACCTAATGCCTACGAGCAGTACTTC; CDR3 protein: CTSSLGIPNAYEQYF
J gene: TRBJ1-6; D gene: .; clone size: .; V gene: TRBV15; CDR3 DNA: TGTGCCACCAGCCTACAGGGTGGCAATTCACCCCTCCACTTT; CDR3 protein: CATSLQGGNSPLHF
J gene: TRBJ1-2; D gene: TRBD1; clone size: .; V gene: TRBV18; CDR3 DNA: TGTGCCAGCTCACCGGCAAAGACAGGGTCGTATGGCTACACCTTC; CDR3 protein: CASSPAKTGSYGYTF
J gene: TRBJ1-1; D gene: TRBD1; clone size: few; V gene: TRBV7-9; CDR3 DNA: TGTGCCAGCAGTTCTAAAGGACAGGGGGCAATAGACACTGAAGCTTTCTTT; CDR3 protein: CASSSKGQGAIDTEAFF
J gene: TRBJ2-5; D gene: .; clone size: .; V gene: TRBV18; CDR3 DNA: TGTGCCAGCTCACCTTCCGGACAGGCGGGGCGAGAGACCCAGTACTTC; CDR3 protein: CASSPSGQAGRETQYF